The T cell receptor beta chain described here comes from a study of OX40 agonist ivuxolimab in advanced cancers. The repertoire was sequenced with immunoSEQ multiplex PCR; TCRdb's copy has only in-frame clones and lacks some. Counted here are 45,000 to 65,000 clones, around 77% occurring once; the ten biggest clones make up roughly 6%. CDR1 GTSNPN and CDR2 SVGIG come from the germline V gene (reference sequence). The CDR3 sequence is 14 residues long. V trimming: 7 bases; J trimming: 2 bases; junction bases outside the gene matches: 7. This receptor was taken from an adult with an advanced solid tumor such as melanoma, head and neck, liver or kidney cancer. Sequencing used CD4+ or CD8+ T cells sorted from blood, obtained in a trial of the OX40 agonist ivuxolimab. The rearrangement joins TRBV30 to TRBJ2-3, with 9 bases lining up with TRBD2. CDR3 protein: CASSPSGTTDTQYF. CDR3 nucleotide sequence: TGTGCCTCCTCTCCTAGCGGGACCACAGATACGCAGTATTTT. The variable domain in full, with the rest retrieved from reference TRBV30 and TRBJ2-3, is SQTIHQWPATLVQPVGSPLSLECTVEGTSNPNLYWYRQAAGRGLQLLFYSVGIGQISSEVPQNLSASRPQDRQFILSSKKLLLSDSGFYLCASSPSGTTDTQYFGPGTRLTVL.